This T cell receptor (beta chain) appears in the sequencing data of a study of T cell responses to AZD1222 COVID-19 vaccine (dated by TCRdb to about 2021). A note on the overall study: TCR sequencing was performed for 230 to 250 trial participants, of whom some 200 were given two doses of AZD1222 and approximately 25 were given two doses of MenACWY control vaccine. Trial participants were enrolled into age subgroups of 18-55, 56-69 and 70-plus years, which contained about 150, 27 and 61 TCR-sequenced participants, respectively. Summary of the overall study and its limitations: Because no day 14 peak-response samples were available, repertoires were characterized only after the peak T cell response. Reportedly, close to half of the unique spike-specific TCRs recognized epitopes lying outside the regions that are mutated in the B.1.351 and B.1.1.7 variants. A significant rise in spike-specific TCR breadth and depth was observed after two AZD1222 doses relative to day 0 and relative to MenACWY recipients. Only 5 to 7 AZD1222 recipients were SARS-CoV-2 seropositive at baseline, limiting conclusions about previously exposed vaccinees. The 56-69-year group was small, and its depth increase did not reach significance, likely because of low power. Vaccine-associated CD4 TCRs spanned the whole spike protein, with dominant responses in regions 160-218 and 743-854. Participants were mostly white British, with more females than males. The authors suggested clonal diversity may have been underestimated.

Details on this clone: The target of this receptor is not known. One base away there is no much larger clone; base qualities are not given.

The junction shows trimming of 3 bases on V and 1 base on J, plus 10 bases between the germline ends. CDR1 is given as SGHRS and CDR2 as YFSETQ, both from the germline V gene. From cysteine to phenylalanine, the CDR3 is 14 amino acids long. Just the 42-base CDR3 DNA is kept, in frame starting at base 1. The CDR3 regions of human TCRbeta chains were subjected to immunosequencing. Concerning the study's data processing: TCRs in the repertoires were compared against a reference library of SARS-CoV-2-specific TCRs that had been generated with the MIRA antigen-specificity platform. Breadth was defined as the fraction of unique TCRs that were SARS-CoV-2-associated, and depth was defined as the fraction of total T cells that were SARS-CoV-2-associated. Using the MIRA data, every spike-specific TCR was mapped to the spike region that the TCR reacted to and assigned to either a CD4 or a CD8 class. Log10-transformed breadth and depth values were compared by one-way ANOVA with Sidak's multiple comparisons tests. Sourced from immuneACCESS, this table was stored by TCRdb with only in-frame sequences that have V and J called. A share of the clones is absent; for the studies checked, an unresolved V gene accounts for under half, and the remainder has no known explanation. D and trimming were read from the DNA, whereas the V and J calls and clone size are those reported in that table. Counted in this sample were approximately 200,000 clones; approximately 90% of them appeared once. Roughly 3.5% of the sample is taken by the ten largest.

The time point label of this sample denotes: about 28 days (+/-7) after the second vaccine dose. AZD1222 recipients given second doses at about 4 weeks or at about 12 weeks were pooled, since spike-specific TCR depth and breadth were not found to differ between the two schedules. Vaccinee samples were obtained from the UK trials COV001 and COV002, which included a single-blind randomized controlled phase 2/3 trial of AZD1222 (ChAdOx1 nCoV-19) in healthy adults. Trial participant PBMC samples were collected at day 0 and day 28 after the second dose for TCRbeta chain sequencing. The chain is encoded by TRBV5-1 joined to TRBJ2-5; the D segment cannot be called with confidence. This sequence was found in an adult who received the AZD1222 COVID-19 vaccine. The sequencing used peripheral blood, collected 28 days after the second AZD1222 dose. In nucleotide form, the sequence is TGCGCCAGCAGCTCGTGGCAGTTCCAAGAGACCCAGTACTTC. The translation is CASSSWQFQETQYF.